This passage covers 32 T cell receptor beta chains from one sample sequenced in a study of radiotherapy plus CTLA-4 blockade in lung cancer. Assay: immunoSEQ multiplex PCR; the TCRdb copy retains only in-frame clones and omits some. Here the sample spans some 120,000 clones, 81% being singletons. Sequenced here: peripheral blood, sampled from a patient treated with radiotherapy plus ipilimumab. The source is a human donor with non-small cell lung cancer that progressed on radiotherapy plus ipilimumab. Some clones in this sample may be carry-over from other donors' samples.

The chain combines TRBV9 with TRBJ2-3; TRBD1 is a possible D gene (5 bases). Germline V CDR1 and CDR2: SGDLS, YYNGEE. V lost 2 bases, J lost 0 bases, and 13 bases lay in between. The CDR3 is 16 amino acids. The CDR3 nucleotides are TGTGCCAGCAGCGTTGGCGGCAGGGCGAGCACAGATACGCAGTATTTT. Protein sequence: CASSVGGRASTDTQYF.

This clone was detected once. Here the CDR3 DNA reads TGCGCCAGCAGCCGTACCCTAGGGCTAGCGGGGGATAAAGAGACCCAGTACTTC. Its protein is CASSRTLGLAGDKETQYF. This chain uses TRBV4-3 with TRBJ2-5, with 10 bases that match TRBD2. Trimming took 4 bases from V and 3 from J; bases not matched to a gene: 14. The CDR3 sequence is 18 residues long. The V gene's germline CDR1 is LGHNA and CDR2 YSLEER.

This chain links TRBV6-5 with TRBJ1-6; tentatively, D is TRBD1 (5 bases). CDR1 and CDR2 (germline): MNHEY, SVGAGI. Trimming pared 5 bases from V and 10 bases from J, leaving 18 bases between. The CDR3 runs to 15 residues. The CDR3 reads CASSPQGVPRSPLHF. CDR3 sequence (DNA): TGTGCCAGCAGTCCCCAGGGAGTCCCGCGGTCACCCCTCCACTTT.

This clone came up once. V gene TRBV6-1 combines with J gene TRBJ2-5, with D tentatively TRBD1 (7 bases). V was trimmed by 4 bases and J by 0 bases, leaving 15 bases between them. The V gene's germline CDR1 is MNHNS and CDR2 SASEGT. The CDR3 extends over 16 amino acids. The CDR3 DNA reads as TGTGCCAGCAGTGCGGGGGACAGACCGTACCAAGAGACCCAGTACTTC. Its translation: CASSAGDRPYQETQYF.

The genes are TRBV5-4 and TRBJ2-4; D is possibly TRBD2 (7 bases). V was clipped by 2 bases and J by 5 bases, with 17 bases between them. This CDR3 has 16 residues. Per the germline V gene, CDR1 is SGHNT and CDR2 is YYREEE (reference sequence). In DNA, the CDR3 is TGTGCCAGCAGCTTTGTTGGCGGGGGCAGTGAAAACATTCAGTACTTC. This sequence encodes CASSFVGGGSENIQYF.

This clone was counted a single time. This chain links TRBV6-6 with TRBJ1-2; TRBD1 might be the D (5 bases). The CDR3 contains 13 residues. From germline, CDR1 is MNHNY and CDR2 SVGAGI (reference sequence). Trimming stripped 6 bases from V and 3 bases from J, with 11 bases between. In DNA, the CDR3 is TGTGCCAGCAGCCTACAGGAGGACTATGGCTACACCTTC. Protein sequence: CASSLQEDYGYTF.

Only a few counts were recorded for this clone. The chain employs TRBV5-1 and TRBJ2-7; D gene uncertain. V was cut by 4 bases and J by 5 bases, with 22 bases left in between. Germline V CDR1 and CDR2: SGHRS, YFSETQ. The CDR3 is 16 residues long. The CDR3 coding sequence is TGCGCCAGCAGCACTCGCCTCTTACCAACAACGCACGAGCAGTACTTC. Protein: CASSTRLLPTTHEQYF.

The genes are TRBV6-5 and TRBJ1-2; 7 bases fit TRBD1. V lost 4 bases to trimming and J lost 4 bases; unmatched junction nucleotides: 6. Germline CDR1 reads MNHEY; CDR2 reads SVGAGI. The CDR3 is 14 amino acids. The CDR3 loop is CASSFGTAPYGYTF. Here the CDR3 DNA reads TGTGCCAGCAGTTTCGGGACAGCTCCCTATGGCTACACCTTC.

Here the CDR3 reads CASSDTMMSTTEAFF. CDR3 DNA sequence: TGCGCCAGCAGCGACACCATGATGAGTACCACTGAAGCTTTCTTT. The rearrangement links TRBV5-1 to TRBJ1-1; D is unresolved. V lost 4 bases and J lost 4, with 17 bases in between. This CDR3 has 15 amino acids. Germline loops: CDR1 SGHRS, CDR2 YFSETQ.

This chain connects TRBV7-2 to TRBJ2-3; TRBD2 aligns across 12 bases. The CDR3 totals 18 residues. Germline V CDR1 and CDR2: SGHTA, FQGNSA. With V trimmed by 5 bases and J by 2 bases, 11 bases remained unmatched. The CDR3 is CASSRTSGGPQPTDTQYF. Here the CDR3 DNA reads TGTGCCAGCAGCCGTACTAGCGGGGGGCCACAGCCCACAGATACGCAGTATTTT.

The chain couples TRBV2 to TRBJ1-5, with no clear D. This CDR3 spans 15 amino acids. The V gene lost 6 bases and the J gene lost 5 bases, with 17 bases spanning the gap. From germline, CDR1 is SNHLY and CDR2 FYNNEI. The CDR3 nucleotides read TGTGCCAGCAGCGGAATTTTAGGCGAGGATCAGCCCCAGCATTTT. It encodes CASSGILGEDQPQHF.

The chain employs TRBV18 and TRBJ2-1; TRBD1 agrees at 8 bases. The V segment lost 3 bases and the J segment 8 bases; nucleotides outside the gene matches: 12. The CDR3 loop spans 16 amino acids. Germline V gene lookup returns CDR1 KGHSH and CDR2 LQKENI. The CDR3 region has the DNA TGTGCCAGCTCACCCGGACAGGGCGGTCGGATCCATGAGCAGTTCTTC. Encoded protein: CASSPGQGGRIHEQFF.

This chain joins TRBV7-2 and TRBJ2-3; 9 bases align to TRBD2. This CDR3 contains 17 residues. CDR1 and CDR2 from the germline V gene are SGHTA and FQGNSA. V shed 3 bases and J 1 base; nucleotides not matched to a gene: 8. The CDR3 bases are TGTGCCAGCAGCTTTCTACCAGCGGGGGGTCGCACAGATACGCAGTATTTT. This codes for CASSFLPAGGRTDTQYF.

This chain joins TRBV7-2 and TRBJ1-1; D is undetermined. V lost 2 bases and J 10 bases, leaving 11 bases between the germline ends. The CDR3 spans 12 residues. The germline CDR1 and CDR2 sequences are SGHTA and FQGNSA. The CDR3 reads CASSLRSSGAFF. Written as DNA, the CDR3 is TGTGCCAGCAGCTTAAGGTCTTCGGGAGCTTTCTTT.

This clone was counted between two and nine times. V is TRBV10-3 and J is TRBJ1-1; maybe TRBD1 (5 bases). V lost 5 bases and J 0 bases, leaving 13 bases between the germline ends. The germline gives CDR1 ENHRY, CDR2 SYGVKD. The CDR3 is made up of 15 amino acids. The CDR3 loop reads CAISPTGEVNTEAFF. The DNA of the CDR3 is TGTGCCATCAGTCCAACGGGGGAGGTGAACACTGAAGCTTTCTTT.

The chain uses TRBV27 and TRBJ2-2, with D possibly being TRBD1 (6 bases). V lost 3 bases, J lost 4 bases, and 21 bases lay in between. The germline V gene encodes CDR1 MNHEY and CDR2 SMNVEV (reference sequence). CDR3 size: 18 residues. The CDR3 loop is CASSFYPDRFGATGELFF. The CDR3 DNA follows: TGTGCCAGCAGTTTCTACCCCGACAGGTTTGGGGCCACCGGGGAGCTGTTTTTT.

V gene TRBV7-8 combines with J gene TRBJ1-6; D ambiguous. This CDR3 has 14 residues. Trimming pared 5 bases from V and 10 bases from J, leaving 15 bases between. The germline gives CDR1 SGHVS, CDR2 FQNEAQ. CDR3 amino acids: CASSLLNLISPLHF. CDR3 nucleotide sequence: TGTGCCAGCAGCCTCTTAAACCTTATATCACCCCTCCACTTT.

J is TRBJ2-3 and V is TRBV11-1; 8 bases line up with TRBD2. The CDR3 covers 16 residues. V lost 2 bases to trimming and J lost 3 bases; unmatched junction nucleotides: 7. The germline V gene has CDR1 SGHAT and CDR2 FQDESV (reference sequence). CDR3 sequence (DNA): TGTGCCAGCAGCTTACCAGTAGCGGGGAGAACAGATACGCAGTATTTT. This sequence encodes CASSLPVAGRTDTQYF. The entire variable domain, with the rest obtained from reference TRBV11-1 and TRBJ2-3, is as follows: EAEVAQSPRYKITEKSQAVAFWCDPISGHATLYWYRQILGQGPELLVQFQDESVVDDSQLPKDRFSAERLKGVDSTLKIQPAELGDSAMYLCASSLPVAGRTDTQYFGPGTRLTVL.

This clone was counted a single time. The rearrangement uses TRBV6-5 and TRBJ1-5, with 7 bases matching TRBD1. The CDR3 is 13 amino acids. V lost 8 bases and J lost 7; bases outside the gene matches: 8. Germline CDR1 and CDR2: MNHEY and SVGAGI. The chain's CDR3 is CASAGGVGQPQHF. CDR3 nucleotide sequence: TGTGCCAGCGCAGGGGGGGTCGGGCAGCCCCAGCATTTT.

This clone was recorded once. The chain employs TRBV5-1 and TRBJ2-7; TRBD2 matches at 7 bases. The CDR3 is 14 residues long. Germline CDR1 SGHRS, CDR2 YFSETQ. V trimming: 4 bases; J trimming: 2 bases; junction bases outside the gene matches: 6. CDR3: CASSGSGVPYEQYF. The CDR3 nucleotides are TGCGCCAGCAGCGGCAGCGGGGTTCCCTACGAGCAGTACTTC. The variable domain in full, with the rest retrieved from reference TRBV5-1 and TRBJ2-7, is KAGVTQTPRYLIKTRGQQVTLSCSPISGHRSVSWYQQTPGQGLQFLFEYFSETQRNKGNFPGRFSGRQFSNSRSEMNVSTLELGDSALYLCASSGSGVPYEQYFGPGTRLTVT.

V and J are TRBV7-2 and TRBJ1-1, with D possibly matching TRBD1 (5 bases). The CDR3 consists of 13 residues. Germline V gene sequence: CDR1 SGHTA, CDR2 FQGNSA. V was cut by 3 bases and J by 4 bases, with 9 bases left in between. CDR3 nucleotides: TGTGCCAGCAGCTTTCAGGGTCCCACTGAAGCTTTCTTT. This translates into CASSFQGPTEAFF.

The DNA of the CDR3 is TGTGCCAGCAGTGACGTCGGGGGTTGGGAAAAACTGTTTTTT. Its protein product is CASSDVGGWEKLFF. The chain carries TRBV6-1 and TRBJ1-4; TRBD1 is a possible D gene (5 bases). Germline-derived CDR1 and CDR2 are MNHNS and SASEGT. V lost 3 bases to trimming and J lost 8 bases, with 13 bases between them. CDR3 length equals 14 residues.

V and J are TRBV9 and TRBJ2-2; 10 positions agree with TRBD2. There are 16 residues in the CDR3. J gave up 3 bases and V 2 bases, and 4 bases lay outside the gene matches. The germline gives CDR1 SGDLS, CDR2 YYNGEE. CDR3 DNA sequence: TGTGCCAGCAGCGTGGGACTAGCGTACGACACCGGGGAGCTGTTTTTT. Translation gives CASSVGLAYDTGELFF.

The chain's CDR3 is CASSYDSLGNQPQHF. As DNA, the CDR3 is TGTGCCAGCAGCTACGACAGTTTGGGCAATCAGCCCCAGCATTTT. The chain combines TRBV7-2 with TRBJ1-5; possibly TRBD1 for D (5 bases). Germline values: CDR1 SGHTA, CDR2 FQGNSA. With 4 bases removed from V and 2 bases from J, the gap between germline ends came to 12 bases. The CDR3 spans 15 residues. Full variable domain (missing parts from reference TRBV7-2 and TRBJ1-5): GAGVSQSPSNKVTEKGKDVELRCDPISGHTALYWYRQSLGQGLEFLIYFQGNSAPDKSGLPSDRFSAERTGGSVSTLTIQRTQQEDSAVYLCASSYDSLGNQPQHFGDGTRLSIL.

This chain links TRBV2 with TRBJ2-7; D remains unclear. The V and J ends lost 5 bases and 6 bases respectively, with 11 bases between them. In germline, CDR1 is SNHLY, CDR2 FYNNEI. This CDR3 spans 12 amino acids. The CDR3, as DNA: TGTGCCAGCAGTACTGAAGGGCGCGAGCAGTACTTC. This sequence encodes CASSTEGREQYF. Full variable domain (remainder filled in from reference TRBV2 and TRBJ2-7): EPEVTQTPSHQVTQMGQEVILRCVPISNHLYFYWYRQILGQKVEFLVSFYNNEISEKSEIFDDQFSVERPDGSNFTLKIRSTKLEDSAMYFCASSTEGREQYFGPGTRLTVT.

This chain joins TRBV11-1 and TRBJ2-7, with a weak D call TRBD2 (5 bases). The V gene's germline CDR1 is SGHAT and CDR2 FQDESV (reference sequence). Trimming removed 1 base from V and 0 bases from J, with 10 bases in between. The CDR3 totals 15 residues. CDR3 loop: CASSLEDRGSYEQYF. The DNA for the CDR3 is TGTGCCAGCAGCTTAGAGGATCGGGGCTCCTACGAGCAGTACTTC. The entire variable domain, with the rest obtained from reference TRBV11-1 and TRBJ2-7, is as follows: EAEVAQSPRYKITEKSQAVAFWCDPISGHATLYWYRQILGQGPELLVQFQDESVVDDSQLPKDRFSAERLKGVDSTLKIQPAELGDSAMYLCASSLEDRGSYEQYFGPGTRLTVT.

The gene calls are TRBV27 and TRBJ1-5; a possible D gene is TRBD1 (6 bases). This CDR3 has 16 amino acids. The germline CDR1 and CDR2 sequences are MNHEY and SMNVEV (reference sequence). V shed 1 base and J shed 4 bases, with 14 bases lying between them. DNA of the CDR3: TGTGCCAGCAGTTTATTCGGGAGGGGGATGAATCAGCCCCAGCATTTT. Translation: CASSLFGRGMNQPQHF.

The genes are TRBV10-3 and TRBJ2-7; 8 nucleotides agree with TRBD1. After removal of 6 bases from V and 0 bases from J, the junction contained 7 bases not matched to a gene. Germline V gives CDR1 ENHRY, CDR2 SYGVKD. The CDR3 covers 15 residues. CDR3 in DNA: TGTGCCATCAGGTCGAGGACAGGGCGCTCCTACGAGCAGTACTTC. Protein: CAIRSRTGRSYEQYF.

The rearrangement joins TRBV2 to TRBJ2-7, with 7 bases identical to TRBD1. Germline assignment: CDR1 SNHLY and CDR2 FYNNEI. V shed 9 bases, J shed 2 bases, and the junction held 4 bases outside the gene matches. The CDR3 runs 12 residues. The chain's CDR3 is CARKGQTYEQYF. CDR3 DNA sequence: TGTGCCAGGAAGGGACAGACCTACGAGCAGTACTTC.

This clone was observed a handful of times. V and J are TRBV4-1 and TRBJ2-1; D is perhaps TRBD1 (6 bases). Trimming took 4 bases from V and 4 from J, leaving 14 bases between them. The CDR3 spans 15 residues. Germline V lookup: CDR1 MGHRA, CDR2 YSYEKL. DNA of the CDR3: TGCGCCAGCAGCCGCATACCGACAGGATACAATGAGCAGTTCTTC. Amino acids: CASSRIPTGYNEQFF.

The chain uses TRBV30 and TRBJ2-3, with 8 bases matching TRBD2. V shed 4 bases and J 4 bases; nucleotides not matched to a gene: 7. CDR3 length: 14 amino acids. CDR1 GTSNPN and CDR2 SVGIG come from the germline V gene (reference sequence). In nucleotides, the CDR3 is TGTGCCTGGACGCCGGGGGGGAAATCAGATACGCAGTATTTT. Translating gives CAWTPGGKSDTQYF.

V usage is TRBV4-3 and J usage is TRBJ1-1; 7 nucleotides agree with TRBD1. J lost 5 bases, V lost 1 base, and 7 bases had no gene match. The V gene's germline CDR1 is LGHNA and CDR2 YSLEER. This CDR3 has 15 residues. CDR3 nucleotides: TGCGCCAGCAGCCAAGGGGTCGAGGGGGCAACTGAAGCTTTCTTT. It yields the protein CASSQGVEGATEAFF.